Sequencing of this T cell receptor beta chain was carried out in a study of cytomegalovirus exposure and HLA in healthy donors (dated by TCRdb to about 2017). Describing the broader study: An earlier analysis of about 530 of the donors reported roughly 300 Gb of sequence data and approximately 120 million unique TCR beta sequences obtained from about 170 million T cells. Approximately 300 gigabases of sequencing data and 70 million to 100 million unique TCR sequences made up an early release that covered roughly 670 HLA-typed donors. Of the 350 to 400 genotyped donors, around 81% fell in the genetic ancestry cluster associated with self-reported Caucasian donors. The study aimed to test whether cataloging public T cell receptors could reveal signatures of past pathogen exposure. Using immunosequencing, the study profiled T cell repertoires from 666 subjects and related those repertoires to cytomegalovirus serostatus. In addition to the first cohort of about 650 subjects, a separate validation cohort of 120 different subjects was used. To predict cytomegalovirus infection status, the study brought together high-throughput TCR immunosequencing, statistical association of individual TCRs with disease status, and machine learning. To study patterns of TCR occurrence, a later analysis re-analyzed previously published TCR beta repertoires from 500 to 850 donors and added high-resolution HLA genotyping. Rather than using new phenotypic data, the later analysis identified candidate immune exposures from TCR beta sequences and from how often those sequences occurred across donors. To decide whether each TCR beta V gene segment behaved as functional or pseudogenic, an earlier analysis of some 570 of the donors relied on high-throughput TCR beta sequencing. Donor age, sex, ethnicity and CMV serostatus were collected together with the repertoire data. Genome-wide SNP genotypes for about 60% of the roughly 670 donors were used in a later genetic analysis, which treated that subset as a discovery cohort. All discovery cohort repertoires had been generated on a single sequencing platform. HLA typing covered class I and class II loci at four-digit resolution. Typing coverage varied by locus: about 629-640 donors for A, B, C, DRB1 and DQB1; some 520 for DQA1; approximately 570 for DPA1; more than 450 for DPB1. About five DR-DQ haplotypes were treated as single units for association and clustering because of strong linkage in the cohort. Among a few hundred genotyped donors of the cohort, an average of approximately 250,000 unique TCR beta nucleotide sequences were sequenced per donor, 15% to 20% of them non-productive.

CDR1 is given as LGHNA and CDR2 as YSLEER, both from the germline V gene. The cysteine opens and the phenylalanine closes a CDR3 of 16 amino acids. Of all the DNA, just the CDR3 is kept, 48 bases in frame from base 1. V and J are truncated by 3 bases and 0 bases respectively, leaving an intervening sequence of 9 bases. Study-level results and caveats: Most CMV-associated TCR beta chains appeared to be HLA-restricted in a later analysis, and the HLA associations seemed to be driven largely by CMV exposure. In the study, 150 to 200 TCR beta chains were listed as associated with cytomegalovirus. Strong co-occurrence of HLA alleles, especially DR and DQ, made assigning TCR associations to individual alleles difficult. An earlier analysis of approximately 570 of the donors showed that most TCR beta V segments appeared in productive rearrangements either about 87% or about 30% of the time, which broadly matched IMGT annotations. A further reported finding was that TCR beta sequences accurately predicted the HLA-A and HLA-B alleles for most subjects in the first cohort. The authors suggested that the approach could potentially be generalized to other disease states and immunological phenotypes. Because counts were too low, seventeen rarely observed V segments, including chromosome 9 orphons, were excluded from the earlier analysis of under 650 of the donors. Some IMGT-functional V segments, including TRBV6-2 and TRBV6-3, could not be distinguished by the 87-base-pair reads and were therefore excluded. A cluster of highly shared sequence variants was judged likely to be a technical artifact of the sequencing pipeline. Roughly uniform sequencing depth across donors was assumed in presence/absence analyses, although this assumption may not hold. A later analysis found that HLA-associated TCR beta chains were more clonally expanded and had lower generation probabilities than equally common non-associated chains. The only immune exposure information available for the cohort was CMV serostatus. Most TCR sequences were observed very rarely across donors, whereas some public TCRs were present in many individuals. The classifier was reported to diagnose cytomegalovirus status with high specificity and sensitivity in both the original and validation cohorts. A later genetic analysis associated a missense DCLRE1C variant with V-gene and J-gene trimming of TCR beta chains, and an independent cohort replicated the association. In a later genetic analysis, fewer N-insertions in productive TCRs were reported among donors in an Asian-associated ancestry cluster than the 666-donor mean. The cohort was sequenced for TCR beta chains only, and without alpha or paired-chain data the features that could be detected were limited. Specific HLA alleles were associated with 15,000 to 20,000 TCR beta sequences at a false discovery rate of 0.05 in a later analysis. Linkage disequilibrium might explain the correlated functional status among segregating V segments, but an unknown experimental factor could not be excluded. A few of the identified cytomegalovirus-associated TCR beta chains were confirmed in vitro to be specific for cytomegalovirus antigens. Because some donors lacked HLA typing at each locus, the association tests relied only on the typed subset. According to a later analysis, parvovirus B19, influenza, CMV and Epstein-Barr virus appeared linked to several top co-occurrence clusters. A later analysis found that TCR association rates varied across HLA loci, with DRB1 alleles showing the most associated TCRs and HLA-C alleles the fewest.

With respect to this clone: Its antigen remains undetermined. Base qualities are not recorded, but no much larger clone differs from it by a single base.

Libraries were constructed by the immunoSEQ multiplex PCR assay. A mixture of 60 forward primers for TCR Vbeta segments and 13 reverse primers for TCR Jbeta segments was used in the multiplex PCR. The CDR3 region of rearranged TCR beta genes was amplified from genomic DNA by a multiplex PCR assay. The amplified TCR beta libraries were sequenced on the Illumina HiSeq System as 87-base-pair reads. Per the source publication's procedure: Across the 600 to 700 repertoires, a later analysis counted about 81 million unique TCR beta chains, about 10 million of which were shared by at least two donors. Raw reads were error-corrected and collapsed into unique sequences by a nearest-neighbor algorithm in which closely related sequences were merged to remove PCR and sequencing errors. Alignment of CDR3 sequences to IMGT reference sequences was used to assign V, D and J gene segments. For a sequence to be retained, at least a six-nucleotide match to both a V gene segment and a J gene segment was required. A rearrangement was called productive if the CDR3 had no stop codons and remained in frame with V and J, and every other rearrangement was called non-productive. CDR3 was defined by IMGT convention, running from the second conserved V-encoded cysteine to the conserved J-encoded phenylalanine. The earlier analysis of about 610 of the donors excluded any sequence lacking an unambiguous match to a single V gene segment. An earlier analysis of 587 of the donors called V segments functional above 56.7% productive rearrangements and segregating when the between-donor standard deviation exceeded 5%. A statistical classification framework was built to diagnose cytomegalovirus status from the catalog of TCR beta chain sequences. V and J gene assignment, in a later analysis, came from comparing TCR nucleotide sequences with IMGT/GENE-DB human TR gene sequences. A later analysis assigned CDR3 sequences and most-parsimonious VDJ recombination scenarios with the TCRdist pipeline. In a later analysis, each TCR beta chain was defined by its CDR3 amino acid sequence together with its V-gene family, and reads lacking a unique V-gene family were excluded. As a way to deal with suspected cross-contamination and a sequencing artifact, a later analysis dropped approximately 570 nucleotide sequences that were highly shared and had low generation probability. In a later analysis, a clonal expansion index was calculated for each public chain from normalized within-repertoire ranks of inferred template counts. Generation probabilities in a later analysis came from a VDJ recombination model fitted to out-of-frame rearrangements, and those results were checked against IGoR. A later analysis scored TCR-TCR, TCR-HLA and TCR-CMV co-occurrence with hypergeometric tests, applying a repertoire-size bias correction to TCR pairs. A later analysis estimated false discovery rates by permuting HLA or CMV assignments 20 times. In a later analysis, co-occurring TCRs were grouped using DBSCAN, with TCRdist sequence similarity added in when clustering inside HLA-allele-positive subsets. For co-occurrence clustering, repertoires with fewer than 30,000 or more than 120,000 public chains were excluded, along with roughly 5 repertoires with anomalous nucleotide sharing. In its TCRdb copy, this immuneACCESS table keeps in-frame sequences only and misses some clones. Where compared with another copy, unresolved V genes explain less than half of these, and the others have no known cause. V and J calls plus clone size are reproduced from that table; the DNA served to infer D and trimming. Counted in this sample were 170,000 or so clones; roughly 82% of them appeared once. The top ten constitute 1.5% to 2% of the sample.

The cohort comprised fewer than 700 healthy bone marrow donors. All cohort members were sampled while nominally healthy, although unrecorded immune exposures were likely present. The donor tested CMV seronegative, placing the donor among the 300 to 450 seronegative members of the cohort. A peripheral blood sample was collected from each donor, and TCR beta sequencing was performed on peripheral blood mononuclear cells. Genomic DNA extraction from the blood cell samples was performed with the Qiagen DNeasy Blood Extraction Kit. This chain joins TRBV4-3 to TRBJ2-6; the D gene identity is not certain. The specimen sequenced was PBMCs. This sequence was found in a woman in her twenties or thirties in good health and CMV-seronegative. For the CDR3, the sequence is CASSHNQYSGANVLTF. The DNA sequence is TGCGCCAGCAGCCACAACCAGTACTCTGGGGCCAACGTCCTGACTTTC.